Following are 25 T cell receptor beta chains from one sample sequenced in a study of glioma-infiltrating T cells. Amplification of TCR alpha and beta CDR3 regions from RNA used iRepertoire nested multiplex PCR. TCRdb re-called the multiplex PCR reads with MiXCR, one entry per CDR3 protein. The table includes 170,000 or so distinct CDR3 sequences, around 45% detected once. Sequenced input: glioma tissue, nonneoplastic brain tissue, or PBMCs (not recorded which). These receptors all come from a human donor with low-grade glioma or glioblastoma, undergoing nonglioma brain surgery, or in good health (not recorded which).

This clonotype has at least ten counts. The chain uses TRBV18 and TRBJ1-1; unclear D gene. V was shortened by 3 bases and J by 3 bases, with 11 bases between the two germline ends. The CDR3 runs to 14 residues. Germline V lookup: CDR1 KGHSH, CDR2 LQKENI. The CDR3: CASSPRPRDTEAFF. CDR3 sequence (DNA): TGTGCCAGCTCACCGCGACCCAGAGACACTGAAGCTTTCTTT.

CDR3 in DNA: TGTGCCAGCTCGAAGGGACTGAATACGCAGTATTTT. It yields the protein CASSKGLNTQYF. The V gene is TRBV14, the J gene TRBJ2-3; tentatively, D is TRBD2 (6 bases). Germline-derived CDR1 and CDR2 are SGHDN and FVKESK. This CDR3 has 12 amino acids. V was trimmed by 8 bases and J by 7 bases, leaving 13 bases between them.

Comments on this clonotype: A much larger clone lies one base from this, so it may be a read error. Written as DNA, the CDR3 is TGTGCCAGCAGCCAAGTAAGTCGTTGCTACACCTTC. As protein: CASSQVSRCYTF. This sequence joins TRBV3-1 and TRBJ1-2, with D unclear. Trimming stripped 1 base from V and 9 bases from J, with 9 bases between. In germline, CDR1 is LGHDT, CDR2 YNNKEL (reference sequence). CDR3 length equals 12 residues.

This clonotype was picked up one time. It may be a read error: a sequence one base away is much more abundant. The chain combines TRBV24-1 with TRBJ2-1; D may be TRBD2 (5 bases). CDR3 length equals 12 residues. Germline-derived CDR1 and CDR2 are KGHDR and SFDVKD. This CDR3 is CATGEGENEQLF. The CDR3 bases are TGTGCCACCGGCGAGGGAGAGAATGAGCAGCTCTTC.

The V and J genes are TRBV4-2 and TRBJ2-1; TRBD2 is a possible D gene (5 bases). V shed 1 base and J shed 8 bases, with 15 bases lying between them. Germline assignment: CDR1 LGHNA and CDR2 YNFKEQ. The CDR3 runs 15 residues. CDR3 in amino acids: CASSQVGPKEDEQFF. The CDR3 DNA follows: TGTGCCAGCAGCCAAGTGGGTCCGAAGGAGGATGAGCAGTTCTTC.

The CDR3 sequence is CSARVRWGVTEAFF. CDR3 coding DNA: TGCAGTGCTAGAGTGAGATGGGGCGTGACTGAAGCTTTCTTT. The chain has TRBV20-1 and TRBJ1-1; perhaps TRBD1 as D (5 bases). Germline V gene sequence: CDR1 DFQATT, CDR2 SNEGSKA (reference sequence). The CDR3 runs 14 residues. V was clipped by 1 base and J by 5 bases, with 14 bases between them.

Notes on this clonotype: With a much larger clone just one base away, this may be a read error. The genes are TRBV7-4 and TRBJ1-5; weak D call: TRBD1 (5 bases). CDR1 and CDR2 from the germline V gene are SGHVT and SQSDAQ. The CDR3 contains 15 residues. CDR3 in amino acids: CARSFREGSNQPQHF. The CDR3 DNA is TGTGCCAGAAGCTTCAGGGAGGGAAGCAATCAGCCCCAGCATTTT.

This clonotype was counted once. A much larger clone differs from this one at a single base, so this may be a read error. The DNA for the CDR3 is TGTGCCAGCAGCGTGCAGGGAGAGGAACAGCCCCAGCATTTT. Residues: CASSVQGEEQPQHF. The chain joins TRBV2 to TRBJ1-5; possible D gene TRBD1, 5 bases. With 6 bases removed from V and 7 bases from J, the gap between germline ends came to 16 bases. Germline V lookup: CDR1 SNHLY, CDR2 FYNNEI. The CDR3 length is 14 residues. Based on the CDR3 plus reference TRBV2 and TRBJ1-5, the full variable domain is EPEVTQTPSHQVTQMGQEVILRCVPISNHLYFYWYRQILGQKVEFLVSFYNNEISEKSEIFDDQFSVERPDGSNFTLKIRSTKLEDSAMYFCASSVQGEEQPQHFGDGTRLSIL.

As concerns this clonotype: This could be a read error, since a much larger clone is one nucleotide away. In nucleotides, the CDR3 is TGTGCCAGCAGTCCGAGACAGGGTCTAATCACTGAAGCTTTCTTT. Translating gives CASSPRQGLITEAFF. The V gene is TRBV28, the J gene TRBJ1-1; 7 bases agree with TRBD1. This CDR3 is 15 amino acids long. Germline values: CDR1 MDHEN, CDR2 SYDVKM. V lost 5 bases, J lost 4 bases, and 10 bases stayed unmatched.

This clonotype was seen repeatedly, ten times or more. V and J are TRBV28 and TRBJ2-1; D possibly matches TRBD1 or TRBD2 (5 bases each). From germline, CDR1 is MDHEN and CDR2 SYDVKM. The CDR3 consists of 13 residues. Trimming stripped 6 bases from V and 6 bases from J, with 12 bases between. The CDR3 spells CASRTGPRNEQFF. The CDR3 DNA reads TGTGCCAGCAGAACGGGACCTCGCAATGAGCAGTTCTTC.

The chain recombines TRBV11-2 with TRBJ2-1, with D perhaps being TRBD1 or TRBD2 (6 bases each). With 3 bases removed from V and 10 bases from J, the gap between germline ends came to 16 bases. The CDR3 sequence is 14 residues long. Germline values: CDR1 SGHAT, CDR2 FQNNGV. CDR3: CASSFVLRGREQFF. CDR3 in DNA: TGTGCCAGCAGCTTCGTACTTCGGGGGCGGGAGCAGTTCTTC.

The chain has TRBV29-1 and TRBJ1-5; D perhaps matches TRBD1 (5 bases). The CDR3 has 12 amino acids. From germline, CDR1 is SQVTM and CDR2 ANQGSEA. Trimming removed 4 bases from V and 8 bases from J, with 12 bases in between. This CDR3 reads CSVGEGDKPQHF. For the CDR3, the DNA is TGCAGCGTTGGGGAAGGGGATAAGCCCCAGCATTTT. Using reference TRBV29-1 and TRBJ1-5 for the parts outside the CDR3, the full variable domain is SAVISQKPSRDICQRGTSLTIQCQVDSQVTMMFWYRQQPGQSLTLIATANQGSEATYESGFVIDKFPISRPNLTFSTLTVSNMSPEDSSIYLCSVGEGDKPQHFGDGTRLSIL.

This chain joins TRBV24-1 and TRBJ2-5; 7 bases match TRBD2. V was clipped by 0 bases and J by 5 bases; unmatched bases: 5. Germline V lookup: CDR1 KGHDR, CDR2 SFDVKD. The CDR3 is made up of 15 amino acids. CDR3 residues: CATSDLSSGLETQYF. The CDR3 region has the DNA TGTGCCACCAGTGATTTGAGTAGCGGGCTGGAGACCCAGTACTTC.

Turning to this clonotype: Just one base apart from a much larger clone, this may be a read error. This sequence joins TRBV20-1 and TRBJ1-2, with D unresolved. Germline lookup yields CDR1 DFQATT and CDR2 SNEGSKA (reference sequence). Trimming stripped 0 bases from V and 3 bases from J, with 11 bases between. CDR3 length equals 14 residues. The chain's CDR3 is CSAREPGRDYGYTF. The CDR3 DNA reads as TGCAGTGCTAGAGAACCGGGGAGGGACTATGGCTACACCTTC.

The CDR3 loop reads CASSHLNVVGAFF. CDR3 sequence (DNA): TGTGCCAGCAGCCACCTCAACGTGGTAGGAGCTTTCTTT. The chain has TRBV11-2 and TRBJ1-1; D ambiguous. The V gene's germline CDR1 is SGHAT and CDR2 FQNNGV. CDR3 size: 13 residues. The germline V and J ends were trimmed by 5 bases and 10 bases, with 17 bases remaining between them.

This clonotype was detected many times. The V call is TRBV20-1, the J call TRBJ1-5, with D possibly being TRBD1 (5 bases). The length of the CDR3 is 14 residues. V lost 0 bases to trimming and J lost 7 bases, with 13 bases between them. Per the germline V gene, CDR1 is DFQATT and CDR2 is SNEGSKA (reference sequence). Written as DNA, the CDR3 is TGCAGTGCTAGAGATTTGGGGGGAGTCCAGCCCCAGCATTTT. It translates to CSARDLGGVQPQHF.

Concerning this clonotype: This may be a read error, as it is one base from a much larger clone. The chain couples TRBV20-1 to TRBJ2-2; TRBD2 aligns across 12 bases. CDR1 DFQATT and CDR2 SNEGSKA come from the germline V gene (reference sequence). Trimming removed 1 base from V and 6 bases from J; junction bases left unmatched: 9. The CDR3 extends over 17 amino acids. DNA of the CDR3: TGCAGTGCTAGAGCTCTAGCGGGAGGGACTGAGTCCGGGGAGCTGTTTTTT. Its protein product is CSARALAGGTESGELFF.

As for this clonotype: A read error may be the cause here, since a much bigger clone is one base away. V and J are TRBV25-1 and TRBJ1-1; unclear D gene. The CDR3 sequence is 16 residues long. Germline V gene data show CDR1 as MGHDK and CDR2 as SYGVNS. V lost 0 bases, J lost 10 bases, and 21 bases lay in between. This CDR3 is CASSEYVATQPWGAFF. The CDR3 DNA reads TGTGCCAGCAGTGAATATGTTGCGACTCAACCCTGGGGAGCTTTCTTT.

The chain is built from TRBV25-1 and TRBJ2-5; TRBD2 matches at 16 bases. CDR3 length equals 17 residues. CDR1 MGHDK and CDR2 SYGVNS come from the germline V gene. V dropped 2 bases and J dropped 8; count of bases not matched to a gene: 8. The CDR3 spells CASSETGTSGRAITQYF. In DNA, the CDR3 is TGTGCCAGCAGTGAAACGGGGACTAGCGGGAGGGCGATTACCCAGTACTTC.

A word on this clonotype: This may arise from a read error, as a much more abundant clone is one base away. The CDR3 coding sequence is TGTGCCAGAAGTTCCCCCCAGGGGGCCCATCAGCCCCAGCATTTT. The encoded protein is CARSSPQGAHQPQHF. The chain employs TRBV28 and TRBJ1-5; 8 bases agree with TRBD1. The CDR3 sequence is 15 residues long. CDR1 is MDHEN, CDR2 SYDVKM, per germline.

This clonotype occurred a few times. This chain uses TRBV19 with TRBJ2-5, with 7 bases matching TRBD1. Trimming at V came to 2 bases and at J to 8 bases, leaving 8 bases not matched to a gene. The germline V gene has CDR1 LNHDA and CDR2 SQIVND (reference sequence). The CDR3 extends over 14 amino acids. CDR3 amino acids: CASSIWGQGDTQYF. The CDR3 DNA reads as TGTGCCAGTAGTATATGGGGCCAGGGGGATACCCAGTACTTC. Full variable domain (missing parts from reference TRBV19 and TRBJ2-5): DGGITQSPKYLFRKEGQNVTLSCEQNLNHDAMYWYRQDPGQGLRLIYYSQIVNDFQKGDIAEGYSVSREKKESFPLTVTSAQKNPTAFYLCASSIWGQGDTQYFGPGTRLLVL.

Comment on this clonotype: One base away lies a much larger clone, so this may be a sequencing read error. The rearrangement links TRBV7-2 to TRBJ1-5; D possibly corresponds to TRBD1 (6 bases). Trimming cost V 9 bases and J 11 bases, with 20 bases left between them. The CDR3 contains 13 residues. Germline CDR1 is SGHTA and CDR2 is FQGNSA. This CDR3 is CASFKPREGAQHF. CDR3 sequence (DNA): TGTGCCAGTTTTAAACCAAGAGAGGGGGCCCAGCATTTT.

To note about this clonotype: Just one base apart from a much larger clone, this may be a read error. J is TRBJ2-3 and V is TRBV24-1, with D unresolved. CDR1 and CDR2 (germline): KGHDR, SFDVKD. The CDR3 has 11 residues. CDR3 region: CDTSLQDTQYF. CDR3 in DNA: TGTGACACCAGTCTACAGGATACGCAGTATTTT.

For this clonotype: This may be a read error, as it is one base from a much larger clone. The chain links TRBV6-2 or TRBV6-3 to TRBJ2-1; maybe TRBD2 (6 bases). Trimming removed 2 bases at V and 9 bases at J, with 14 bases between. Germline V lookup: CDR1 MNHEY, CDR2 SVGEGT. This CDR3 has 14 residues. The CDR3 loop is CASSYRHGSGEQFF. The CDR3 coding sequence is TGTGCCAGCAGTTACCGTCACGGGAGTGGTGAGCAGTTCTTC.

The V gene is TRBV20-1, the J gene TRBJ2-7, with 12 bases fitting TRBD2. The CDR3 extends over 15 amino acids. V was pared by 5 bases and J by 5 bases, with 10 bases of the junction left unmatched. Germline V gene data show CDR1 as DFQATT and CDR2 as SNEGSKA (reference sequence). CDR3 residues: CSAPRTSGIYNEQYF. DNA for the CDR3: TGCAGTGCTCCACGGACTAGCGGGATTTACAACGAGCAGTACTTC.